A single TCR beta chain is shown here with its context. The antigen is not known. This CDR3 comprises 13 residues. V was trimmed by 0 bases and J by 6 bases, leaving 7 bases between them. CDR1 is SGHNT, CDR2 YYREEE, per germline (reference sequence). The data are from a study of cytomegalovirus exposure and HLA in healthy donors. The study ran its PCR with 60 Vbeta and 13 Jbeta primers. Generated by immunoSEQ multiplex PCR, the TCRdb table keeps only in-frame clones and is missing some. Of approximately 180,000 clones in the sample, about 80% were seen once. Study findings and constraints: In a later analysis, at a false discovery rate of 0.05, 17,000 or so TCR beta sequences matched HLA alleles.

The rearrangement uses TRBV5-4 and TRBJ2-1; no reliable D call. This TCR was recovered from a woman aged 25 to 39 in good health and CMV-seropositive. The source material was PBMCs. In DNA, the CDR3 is TGTGCCAGCAGCTTGGATCAGCGCAATGAGCAGTTCTTC. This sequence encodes CASSLDQRNEQFF. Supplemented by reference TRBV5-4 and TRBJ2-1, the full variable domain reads ETGVTQSPTHLIKTRGQQVTLRCSSQSGHNTVSWYQQALGQGPQFIFQYYREEENGRGNFPPRFSGLQFPNYSSELNVNALELDDSALYLCASSLDQRNEQFFGPGTRLTVL.